The 15 T cell receptor beta chains below all came from one sample that was sequenced in a study of cytomegalovirus exposure and HLA in healthy donors. The PCR ran on 60 Vbeta and 13 Jbeta primers. The protocol was immunoSEQ multiplex PCR, while the TCRdb copy is restricted to in-frame clones and leaves out a portion. The sample consists of some 150,000 clones, over 65% of them appearing once. Sequencing was carried out using PBMCs. The receptor set was obtained from a female donor in good health and CMV-seropositive.

The chain has TRBV5-1 and TRBJ1-3; 7 bases map to TRBD1. This CDR3 contains 15 residues. Germline V lookup: CDR1 SGHRS, CDR2 YFSETQ. Trimming removed 4 bases from V and 0 bases from J; junction bases left unmatched: 4. CDR3 coding DNA: TGCGCCAGCAGCACGGGACAGCGCTCTGGAAACACCATATATTTT. It translates to CASSTGQRSGNTIYF. The full variable domain, with the rest looked up from reference TRBV5-1 and TRBJ1-3, is KAGVTQTPRYLIKTRGQQVTLSCSPISGHRSVSWYQQTPGQGLQFLFEYFSETQRNKGNFPGRFSGRQFSNSRSEMNVSTLELGDSALYLCASSTGQRSGNTIYFGEGSWLTVV.

This clone has only a few counts. The genes are TRBV5-5 and TRBJ2-3; possible D gene TRBD1, 5 bases. Germline CDR1 reads SGHKS; CDR2 reads YYEKEE (reference sequence). The CDR3 is 16 amino acids. V lost 2 bases, J lost 0 bases, and 13 bases lay in between. The DNA for the CDR3 is TGTGCCAGCAGCTTCGCGAGCAGGGCTAGCACAGATACGCAGTATTTT. Residues: CASSFASRASTDTQYF.

This clone came up once. The J gene is TRBJ2-2, the V gene TRBV2; 7 bases are shared with TRBD1. CDR1 and CDR2 (germline): SNHLY, FYNNEI. The CDR3 extends over 14 amino acids. V gave up 7 bases and J gave up 5 bases; unmatched junction bases: 7. The CDR3 protein is CASTDRVRTGELFF. The CDR3 DNA reads as TGTGCCAGCACCGACAGGGTGAGGACCGGGGAGCTGTTTTTT. Full variable domain (outside the CDR3, taken from reference TRBV2 and TRBJ2-2): EPEVTQTPSHQVTQMGQEVILRCVPISNHLYFYWYRQILGQKVEFLVSFYNNEISEKSEIFDDQFSVERPDGSNFTLKIRSTKLEDSAMYFCASTDRVRTGELFFGEGSRLTVL.

This clone has just one count. The V gene is TRBV7-9, the J gene TRBJ1-2; D is perhaps TRBD1 (6 bases). Germline CDR1 and CDR2: SEHNR and FQNEAQ (reference sequence). The germline V and J ends were trimmed by 2 bases and 1 base, with 11 bases remaining between them. This CDR3 has 15 amino acids. The CDR3 sequence is CASSLSGGHNYGYTF. The CDR3 region has the DNA TGTGCCAGCAGCTTATCCGGGGGGCATAACTATGGCTACACCTTC. Full variable domain (remainder filled in from reference TRBV7-9 and TRBJ1-2): DTGVSQNPRHKITKRGQNVTFRCDPISEHNRLYWYRQTLGQGPEFLTYFQNEAQLEKSRLLSDRFSAERPKGSFSTLEIQRTEQGDSAMYLCASSLSGGHNYGYTFGSGTRLTVV.

A remark on this clone: Lacking the conserved final phenylalanine or tryptophan, this CDR3 likely reflects a read error. The CDR3 loop is CASSPPGQPFEKLFS. CDR3 sequence (DNA): TGTGCCAGCAGCCCGCCGGGACAGCCATTTGAAAAACTGTTTTCT. The chain combines TRBV6-6 with TRBJ1-4, with 7 bases aligning to TRBD1. This CDR3 has 15 residues. CDR1 and CDR2 from the germline V gene are MNHNY and SVGAGI (reference sequence). With V trimmed by 6 bases and J by 7 bases, 11 bases remained unmatched.

The genes are TRBV18 and TRBJ2-7; TRBD1 aligns across 9 bases. The germline CDR1 and CDR2 sequences are KGHSH and LQKENI. V shed 8 bases and J 4 bases; nucleotides not matched to a gene: 15. This CDR3 has 16 residues. The CDR3 protein is CASRGQGQAKGYEQYF. The CDR3 region has the DNA TGTGCCAGCCGCGGACAGGGGCAGGCAAAGGGGTACGAGCAGTACTTC.

The chain links TRBV29-1 to TRBJ1-2, with D maybe TRBD1 (5 bases). The germline V and J ends were trimmed by 7 bases and 6 bases, with 15 bases remaining between them. This CDR3 is built from 12 residues. Germline V gene lookup returns CDR1 SQVTM and CDR2 ANQGSEA. The CDR3 bases are TGCAGCGCCGGGGACTCGGAGAATGGCTACACCTTC. Translating gives CSAGDSENGYTF.

The chain employs TRBV28 and TRBJ2-3; 11 bases line up with TRBD1. The CDR3 is made up of 18 amino acids. J lost 2 bases, V lost 9 bases, and 16 bases had no gene match. Germline-derived CDR1 and CDR2 are MDHEN and SYDVKM. CDR3 sequence reads: CASYGQGARSGYTDTQYF. DNA for the CDR3: TGTGCCAGTTACGGACAGGGGGCTAGAAGTGGATACACAGATACGCAGTATTTT.

This clone was detected a few times. V usage is TRBV11-3 and J usage is TRBJ2-7; D gene unclear. CDR3 length: 15 residues. Per germline, CDR1 SGHNT and CDR2 YENEEA. V lost 2 bases and J 1 base, leaving 12 bases between the germline ends. For the CDR3, the DNA is TGTGCCAGCAGCTTACCCTTGAGGAGATCCTACGAGCAGTACTTC. This translates into CASSLPLRRSYEQYF.

This chain uses TRBV4-2 with TRBJ2-1; 14 bases line up with TRBD2. CDR1 and CDR2 from the germline V gene are LGHNA and YNFKEQ. The CDR3 consists of 18 residues. The trim removed 0 bases at V and 6 bases at J, leaving 7 bases unmatched. The CDR3 coding sequence is TGTGCCAGCAGCCAAGACTACCAGGGACTAGCGGGAGCCAATGAGCAGTTCTTC. It specifies CASSQDYQGLAGANEQFF.

The chain couples TRBV2 to TRBJ2-7; TRBD1 matches 9 bases. Germline V CDR1 and CDR2: SNHLY, FYNNEI. The CDR3 has 15 amino acids. The V and J ends lost 6 bases and 0 bases, in that order; junction bases with no gene match: 6. The CDR3 bases are TGTGCCAGCAGACAGGGGGCAAGCACCTCCTACGAGCAGTACTTC. As protein: CASRQGASTSYEQYF.

A single count supports this clone. The chain joins TRBV11-2 to TRBJ2-1; D unresolved. The CDR3 contains 13 residues. The ends were cut back, 0 bases at V and 12 bases at J, with 12 bases in the middle. Germline V lookup: CDR1 SGHAT, CDR2 FQNNGV. CDR3 sequence: CASSLDHMRRQFF. The CDR3 bases are TGTGCCAGCAGCTTAGATCATATGAGAAGGCAGTTCTTC.

The chain joins TRBV18 to TRBJ1-1; a possible D gene is TRBD1 (5 bases). The CDR3 is made up of 17 amino acids. V was pared by 0 bases and J by 2 bases, with 16 bases between. Germline-derived CDR1 and CDR2 are KGHSH and LQKENI. The CDR3 region has the DNA TGTGCCAGCTCACCACCGGTGGGAGCGGGGGGAAACACTGAAGCTTTCTTT. Amino acid sequence: CASSPPVGAGGNTEAFF.

This clone was recorded once. The rearrangement uses TRBV6-5 and TRBJ1-3; weak D call: TRBD1 (5 bases). CDR3 length: 15 amino acids. V was trimmed by 2 bases and J by 2 bases, leaving 10 bases between them. Germline CDR1 MNHEY, CDR2 SVGAGI. This chain's CDR3 is CASSYNGGPGNTIYF. As DNA, the CDR3 is TGTGCCAGCAGTTACAACGGGGGACCTGGAAACACCATATATTTT.

V gene TRBV7-9 combines with J gene TRBJ2-5; tentatively, D is TRBD2 (6 bases). TRBJ2-7 matches the DNA end more closely, so the J call is doubtful. This CDR3 comprises 14 residues. The germline V gene has CDR1 SEHNR and CDR2 FQNEAQ (reference sequence). The CDR3 sequence is CASSSEISGYEQYF. As DNA, the CDR3 is TGTGCCAGCAGCTCCGAAATTAGCGGATACGAGCAGTACTTC.